Presented here are 22 T cell receptor beta chains from one specimen sequenced in a study of cytomegalovirus exposure and HLA in healthy donors listed by TCRdb under 2017. The library was prepared using the immunoSEQ multiplex PCR assay. A mixture of 60 forward primers for TCR Vbeta segments and 13 reverse primers for TCR Jbeta segments was used in the multiplex PCR. TCRdb limited this immuneACCESS table to in-frame rearrangements with V and J called. A share of clones is missing; checked studies link under half to unresolved V genes, and the rest is unexplained. For this sample there are 170,000 or so clones; over 80% appear just once. The ten largest clones add up to 6.3% of the sample. The sample comprised PBMCs. The receptor source for this set is a male donor in good health and CMV-seropositive.

As for this clone: Other DNA sequences in the sample encode the same CDR3. The chain couples TRBV9 to TRBJ2-7; 9 bases line up with TRBD1. Germline CDR1 and CDR2: SGDLS and YYNGEE. J gave up 2 bases and V 0 bases, and 3 bases lay outside the gene matches. The CDR3 is 15 residues long. The CDR3 coding sequence is TGTGCCAGCAGCGTAGGGGGGACAGGGACCTACGAGCAGTACTTC. It translates to CASSVGGTGTYEQYF. The full variable domain, with the rest looked up from reference TRBV9 and TRBJ2-7, is DSGVTQTPKHLITATGQRVTLRCSPRSGDLSVYWYQQSLDQGLQFLIQYYNGEERAKGNILERFSAQQFPDLHSELNLSSLELGDSALYFCASSVGGTGTYEQYFGPGTRLTVT.

CDR3 nucleotide sequence: TGTGCCAGCAGCTTGGCCGGGGGGACTAGCGGCGAGCAGTACTTC. Its translation is CASSLAGGTSGEQYF. The chain joins TRBV13 to TRBJ2-7, with 11 bases lining up with TRBD2. This CDR3 region has 15 residues. The germline gives CDR1 PRHDT, CDR2 FYEKMQ (reference sequence). J gave up 6 bases and V 3 bases, and 7 bases lay outside the gene matches. The whole variable domain, filled in from reference TRBV13 and TRBJ2-7, reads AAGVIQSPRHLIKEKRETATLKCYPIPRHDTVYWYQQGPGQDPQFLISFYEKMQSDKGSIPDRFSAQQFSDYHSELNMSSLELGDSALYFCASSLAGGTSGEQYFGPGTRLTVT.

This rearrangement joins TRBV15 to TRBJ2-5; TRBD2 matches at 11 bases. The end of the DNA fits TRBJ2-7 better, so the J call may be wrong. The CDR3 loop spans 18 amino acids. The V gene's germline CDR1 is LNHNV and CDR2 YYDKDF (reference sequence). CDR3 amino acids: CATSHKITTSGDAYEQYF. The CDR3 DNA sequence: TGTGCCACCAGCCACAAAATCACGACTAGCGGGGACGCCTACGAGCAGTACTTC.

The J gene is TRBJ1-4, the V gene TRBV6-1; D unresolved. This CDR3 spans 17 amino acids. Trimming took 1 base from V and 7 from J, leaving 19 bases between them. Germline loops: CDR1 MNHNS, CDR2 SASEGT. The CDR3 DNA reads as TGTGCCAGCAGTGAAGGTTTGTCTACTATGATGGTTGAAAAACTGTTTTTT. Translation gives CASSEGLSTMMVEKLFF.

This clone was counted only a few times. The gene calls are TRBV11-3 and TRBJ2-1; 12 nucleotides line up with TRBD2. Trimming at V came to 3 bases and at J to 5 bases, leaving 11 bases not matched to a gene. The CDR3 loop spans 18 amino acids. Germline loops: CDR1 SGHNT, CDR2 YENEEA. In nucleotides, the CDR3 is TGTGCCAGCAGCTTTTTTCAAGGACTAGCGGGATATCACAATGAGCAGTTCTTC. Translating gives CASSFFQGLAGYHNEQFF.

V and J are TRBV19 and TRBJ1-1, with D unresolved. Germline CDR1 is LNHDA and CDR2 is SQIVND (reference sequence). The ends were cut back, 5 bases at V and 10 bases at J, with 17 bases in the middle. The CDR3 runs 13 residues. The CDR3 DNA reads TGTGCCAGTAGTTCAGGTGACCCCGGTGGAGCTTTCTTT. It specifies CASSSGDPGGAFF.

The J gene is TRBJ2-7, the V gene TRBV5-1; 12 nucleotides match TRBD2. The germline CDR1 and CDR2 sequences are SGHRS and YFSETQ. The CDR3 runs 15 residues. The V and J ends lost 3 bases and 3 bases, in that order; junction bases with no gene match: 4. CDR3 in amino acids: CASSSGTSGFYEQYF. The CDR3 region has the DNA TGCGCCAGCAGCTCGGGGACTAGCGGGTTCTACGAGCAGTACTTC.

CDR3 protein: CATSRDFGQPQHF. The DNA of the CDR3 is TGTGCCACCAGCAGAGATTTCGGTCAGCCCCAGCATTTT. This chain joins TRBV15 and TRBJ1-5; no definite D call. V dropped 0 bases and J dropped 6 bases, with 6 bases sitting between them. The CDR3 extends over 13 amino acids. Germline values: CDR1 LNHNV, CDR2 YYDKDF (reference sequence).

The chain joins TRBV27 to TRBJ2-7, with D maybe TRBD2 (5 bases). The germline CDR1 and CDR2 sequences are MNHEY and SMNVEV (reference sequence). Trimming removed 6 bases at V and 2 bases at J, with 20 bases between. The CDR3 loop spans 16 amino acids. The CDR3 nucleotides are TGTGCCAGCAGCTACTCCGGGGTACCGGGAACCTACGAGCAGTACTTC. Encoded protein: CASSYSGVPGTYEQYF.

V and J are TRBV7-8 and TRBJ2-7; 13 nucleotides align to TRBD2. Losses at the gene ends were 5 bases for V and 2 bases for J; bases not matched to a gene: 3. Germline V lookup: CDR1 SGHVS, CDR2 FQNEAQ. CDR3 length: 15 residues. The CDR3 sequence is CASSTGLAGTYEQYF. CDR3 bases: TGTGCCAGCAGCACGGGACTAGCGGGAACCTACGAGCAGTACTTC.

The chain couples TRBV2 to TRBJ2-3; the match to TRBD2 covers 7 bases. Trimming took 4 bases from V and 5 from J; bases not matched to a gene: 6. There are 14 residues in the CDR3. Germline assignment: CDR1 SNHLY and CDR2 FYNNEI. The CDR3 reads CASSVAGDVDTQYF. The CDR3 DNA follows: TGTGCCAGCAGTGTGGCGGGAGATGTAGATACGCAGTATTTT.

The chain carries TRBV6-1 and TRBJ1-6; D gene uncertain. Germline assignment: CDR1 MNHNS and CDR2 SASEGT. CDR3 length: 15 residues. V lost 0 bases, J lost 6 bases, and 9 bases lay in between. The CDR3 loop is CASSEASGRNSPLHF. In nucleotides, the CDR3 is TGTGCCAGCAGTGAAGCAAGCGGCCGTAATTCACCCCTCCACTTT.

The rearrangement joins TRBV5-4 to TRBJ2-1; 7 bases match TRBD1. CDR3 length equals 15 residues. V dropped 3 bases and J dropped 0; count of bases not matched to a gene: 3. The germline gives CDR1 SGHNT, CDR2 YYREEE (reference sequence). The CDR3 bases are TGTGCCAGCAGCTCGGACAGGAGCTCCTACAATGAGCAGTTCTTC. Its protein product is CASSSDRSSYNEQFF.

The chain uses TRBV2 and TRBJ1-2, with 9 bases aligning to TRBD1. V gave up 8 bases and J gave up 2 bases; unmatched junction bases: 9. The length of the CDR3 is 15 residues. Germline V gene data show CDR1 as SNHLY and CDR2 as FYNNEI. The DNA of the CDR3 is TGTGCCAGCGAGAATGGTGGACAGGGGAACTATGGCTACACCTTC. Protein: CASENGGQGNYGYTF.

The sample holds one count of this clone. V usage is TRBV9 and J usage is TRBJ1-4; TRBD1 aligns across 7 bases. The CDR3 extends over 14 amino acids. In germline, CDR1 is SGDLS, CDR2 YYNGEE. V dropped 4 bases and J dropped 5; count of bases not matched to a gene: 5. CDR3: CASSPRGQNEKLFF. The CDR3 DNA reads as TGTGCCAGCAGCCCCAGGGGACAGAATGAAAAACTGTTTTTT.

This chain uses TRBV6-5 with TRBJ2-7, with D maybe TRBD2 (6 bases). Per the germline V gene, CDR1 is MNHEY and CDR2 is SVGAGI. The V and J ends lost 6 bases and 3 bases respectively, with 15 bases between them. This CDR3 is 14 amino acids long. The CDR3 coding sequence is TGTGCCAGCAGGGAAGCCGGGAGACACTACGAGCAGTACTTC. It yields the protein CASREAGRHYEQYF.

The chain combines TRBV5-6 with TRBJ1-1; D ambiguous. This CDR3 contains 14 residues. Trimming shortened V by 3 bases and J by 1 base, and 10 bases separated the two germline ends. Per germline, CDR1 SGHDT and CDR2 YYEEEE. The chain's CDR3 is CASSSPAGNTEAFF. Written as DNA, the CDR3 is TGTGCCAGCAGCTCTCCCGCCGGGAACACTGAAGCTTTCTTT.

This clone has only a few counts. V is TRBV12-5 and J is TRBJ1-2, with D unresolved. This CDR3 spans 16 amino acids. Trimming removed 5 bases at V and 6 bases at J, with 22 bases between. Germline V gene sequence: CDR1 LGHNT, CDR2 FRNRAP. The CDR3 bases are TGTGCTAGTGGTCCTGTGGGCTTGGGCCGGGGTCATGGCTACACCTTC. Its protein product is CASGPVGLGRGHGYTF.

This chain uses TRBV28 with TRBJ2-7, with TRBD2 as a possible D gene (5 bases). Germline loops: CDR1 MDHEN, CDR2 SYDVKM. V shed 2 bases and J shed 5 bases, with 7 bases lying between them. The CDR3 loop spans 12 amino acids. In nucleotides, the CDR3 is TGTGCCAGCAGTTTACTCGGGGACGAGCAGTACTTC. Protein sequence: CASSLLGDEQYF. The variable domain in full, with the rest retrieved from reference TRBV28 and TRBJ2-7, is DVKVTQSSRYLVKRTGEKVFLECVQDMDHENMFWYRQDPGLGLRLIYFSYDVKMKEKGDIPEGYSVSREKKERFSLILESASTNQTSMYLCASSLLGDEQYFGPGTRLTVT.

The rearrangement joins TRBV18 to TRBJ1-2; no clear D gene. The CDR3 runs to 14 residues. Germline V gene sequence: CDR1 KGHSH, CDR2 LQKENI. Trimming cost V 0 bases and J 7 bases, with 12 bases left between them. CDR3 loop: CASSPPAGSAGYTF. CDR3 sequence (DNA): TGTGCCAGCTCACCACCCGCGGGGAGCGCTGGCTACACCTTC.

The chain has TRBV7-6 and TRBJ2-1, with 7 bases lining up with TRBD2. Looked up from germline, CDR1 is SGHVS and CDR2 is FNYEAQ. The CDR3 covers 16 residues. V was pared by 11 bases and J by 7 bases, with 20 bases of the junction left unmatched. The CDR3 loop reads CARPVRARRETNEQFF. The CDR3 coding sequence is TGTGCCCGCCCCGTGAGGGCCAGGCGGGAGACGAATGAGCAGTTCTTC.

In DNA form, the CDR3 reads TGTGCCAGCAGTGGAACAGGGTTAGATGAGCAGTTCTTC. Encoded protein: CASSGTGLDEQFF. The rearrangement links TRBV2 to TRBJ2-1; D might be TRBD1 (6 bases). The CDR3 covers 13 residues. Germline values: CDR1 SNHLY, CDR2 FYNNEI. The V end lost 4 bases, the J end lost 8 bases, and 12 bases lay between the germline ends.